A few counts support the clone carrying this T cell receptor beta chain. The data originate from a study of cytomegalovirus exposure and HLA in healthy donors. It was with 60 Vbeta and 13 Jbeta primers that the PCR ran. Libraries were prepared by immunoSEQ multiplex PCR; TCRdb keeps only in-frame clonotypes and omits some of them. The sample shows fewer than 40,000 clones, 84% of them seen only once. V was clipped by 5 bases and J by 7 bases, with 18 bases between them. CDR1 is LGHNA and CDR2 is YNFKEQ in the germline V gene. This CDR3 is built from 14 residues. The chain combines TRBV4-2 with TRBJ2-7; tentative D call: TRBD2 (6 bases). The sequence came from a woman aged 18-35 years in good health and CMV-seronegative. Material for sequencing was PBMCs. The CDR3 DNA reads as TGTGCCAGCAGCGACCGACTAGATACGGGAGAGCAGTACTTC. Protein: CASSDRLDTGEQYF.